The rows below give T cell receptor beta chains drawn from one sample of a study of shared clonotypes between healthy human individuals. The repertoire was sequenced with immunoSEQ multiplex PCR; TCRdb's copy has only in-frame clones and lacks some. The table lists some 2.4 million clones, 93% of them singletons. The specimen was naive CD4+ T cells from PBMCs. The receptors shown here come from a man younger than 35 in good health. Some clones in this sample may be carry-over from other donors' samples. Each CDR3 is given with its conserved first and last residue. A D gene is named only where the DNA matches it firmly. The listing skips clone size in some rows; elsewhere it reads once, few, many or a size class.

>TRBJ1-1|TRBV5-1|.|.
CASSQQVNTEAFF
TGCGCCAGCAGCCAACAGGTGAACACTGAAGCTTTCTTT
>TRBJ2-7|TRBV30|.|.
CAWSPRIGYEQYF
TGTGCCTGGAGCCCAAGGATCGGATACGAGCAGTACTTC
>TRBJ2-7|TRBV4-2|.|.
CASSRRTSRENYEQYF
TGTGCCAGCAGCCGTAGAACTAGCCGGGAGAACTACGAGCAGTACTTC
>TRBJ2-7|TRBV18|.|.
CASSPPDHEQYF
TGTGCCAGCTCACCACCGGACCACGAGCAGTACTTC
>TRBJ2-7|TRBV28|.|.
CASSPGPPGDEQYF
TGTGCCAGCAGCCCGGGCCCGCCGGGGGACGAGCAGTACTTC
>TRBJ1-2|TRBV6-6|.|TRBD1
CASSFQIDRGGGYTF
TGTGCCAGCAGTTTCCAGATCGACAGGGGTGGAGGCTACACCTTC
>TRBJ1-6|TRBV6-1|.|TRBD1
CASSVLRDRARSPLHF
TGTGCCAGCAGTGTCCTTCGGGACAGGGCCCGTTCACCCCTCCACTTT
>TRBJ1-1|TRBV28|.|TRBD1
CASSFTGEKRAFF
TGTGCCAGCAGTTTCACAGGGGAAAAGAGGGCTTTCTTT
>TRBJ2-5|TRBV28|.|.
CASSLGGRQQETQYF
TGTGCCAGCAGTTTGGGGGGCAGACAACAAGAGACCCAGTACTTC
>TRBJ1-4|TRBV28|few|TRBD1
CASSRDRPTNEKLFF
TGTGCCAGCAGTCGGGACAGGCCCACTAATGAAAAACTGTTTTTT
>TRBJ1-2|TRBV5-8|.|TRBD1
CASSPTGRQGGYTF
TGTGCCAGCAGCCCGACAGGGCGACAAGGGGGCTACACCTTC
>TRBJ2-5|TRBV7-2|.|.
CASSLEWSVQETQYF
TGTGCCAGCAGCTTAGAATGGTCAGTACAAGAGACCCAGTACTTC
>TRBJ2-1|TRBV5-1|.|TRBD2
CASSSGSGSYNEQFF
TGCGCCAGCAGTAGCGGGAGTGGCTCCTACAATGAGCAGTTCTTC
>TRBJ2-1|TRBV27|.|.
CASSSTRSPGRWGPGLPHEQFF
TGTGCCAGCAGTTCAACCCGATCGCCGGGACGGTGGGGGCCGGGTCTGCCTCATGAGCAGTTCTTC
>TRBJ2-4|TRBV30|once|.
CAWSGGSLGDIQYF
TGTGCCTGGAGTGGCGGGTCACTGGGAGACATTCAGTACTTC
>TRBJ2-2|TRBV6-5|.|.
CASSYSKQNTGELFF
TGTGCCAGCAGTTACTCGAAACAGAACACCGGGGAGCTGTTTTTT
>TRBJ2-7|TRBV28|.|TRBD1
CASSLTPRDSSYEQYF
TGTGCCAGCAGTTTAACCCCCAGGGACAGTTCCTACGAGCAGTACTTC
>TRBJ2-3|TRBV4-1|.|TRBD2
CASSQDSLAEATDTQYF
TGCGCCAGCAGCCAAGATTCCCTAGCGGAAGCCACAGATACGCAGTATTTT
>TRBJ1-1|TRBV21-1|few|.
CASTLGQRTPRAEAFF
TGTGCCAGCACCCTTGGACAGCGTACCCCTAGGGCTGAAGCTTTCTTT
>TRBJ2-5|TRBV19|.|.
CASSTASRQETQYF
TGTGCCAGTAGTACCGCATCCCGCCAAGAGACCCAGTACTTC
>TRBJ1-4|TRBV4-1|.|TRBD1
CASSQGGTGVEKLFF
TGCGCCAGCAGCCAAGGGGGGACAGGGGTGGAAAAACTGTTTTTT
>TRBJ1-4|TRBV28|.|.
CASTLSEGGKLFF
TGTGCCAGCACCCTATCCGAAGGGGGAAAACTGTTTTTT
>TRBJ2-2|TRBV1|.|.
CTSDRGGAFLSTTGELFF
TGCACCAGCGATCGGGGGGGCGCTTTTCTTAGTACGACCGGGGAGCTGTTTTTT
>TRBJ2-3|TRBV6-5|.|TRBD1
CASSYDRDRDTDTQYF
TGTGCCAGCAGTTACGACCGGGACAGGGACACAGATACGCAGTATTTT
>TRBJ2-5|TRBV28|.|TRBD1
CASSPPGDREETQYF
TGTGCCAGCAGTCCCCCCGGGGACAGGGAAGAGACCCAGTACTTC
>TRBJ2-4|TRBV6-5|.|.
CASSPPHSAKNIQYF
TGTGCCAGCAGCCCACCCCATTCAGCCAAAAACATTCAGTACTTC
>TRBJ1-2|TRBV5-1|.|.
CASSSQRPGYGYTF
TGCGCCAGCAGCTCCCAGAGACCTGGCTATGGCTACACCTTC